The clone carrying this T cell receptor (beta chain) has just a few counts. Antigen unknown. Noted time point: week 35, safety follow-up. Doses comprised 300 ug of mutant IDH1 20-mer peptide each, plus topical imiquimod. This record comes from a study of a mutant IDH1 vaccine in newly diagnosed glioma. For the study at large: Vaccination began 4-6 weeks post radiotherapy alone, or with temozolomide cycles.

Data came from immunoSEQ multiplex PCR; TCRdb stores just in-frame clones and leaves some out. This sample has some 30,000 clones; roughly 80% occur once, and the top ten carry almost 9.5%. The sequence was obtained from a woman in her twenties or thirties with glioma. Some clones in this sample may be carry-over from other donors' samples. The sample here was PBMCs, taken from a glioma patient whose treatment included an IDH1 peptide vaccine.

The CDR3 nucleotides read TGTGCCAGTAGTATAGGCGGGACAACCTCCACTGAAGCTTTCTTT. Translation gives CASSIGGTTSTEAFF. This sequence joins TRBV19 and TRBJ1-1; TRBD1 might be the D (6 bases). The V gene's germline CDR1 is LNHDA and CDR2 SQIVND (reference sequence). This CDR3 is 15 amino acids long. V was cut by 1 base and J by 4 bases, with 13 bases left in between.